These T cell receptor beta chains were read from a single sample in a study of beta chain features in type 1 diabetes. Repertoires were generated with immunoSEQ multiplex PCR, while TCRdb's copy carries only in-frame clones and drops some. The profile shows about 660,000 clones, more than 12% of them singletons. The sequencing sample was made of naive CD4+ T cells from blood. The receptors were gathered from a man between 18 and 35 years old with type 1 diabetes. The CDR3 runs from the conserved cysteine through the conserved F or W. A D gene is named only where the DNA matches it firmly. Clone size is given for some rows only: seen once, a few or many times, or a class if the clone is expanded.

>-|TRBD1|TRBV14|TRBJ2-7
CASSRDRANYEQYF
TGTGCCAGCAGCCGGGACAGGGCCAACTACGAGCAGTACTTC
>few|-|TRBV30|TRBJ2-7
CAWSARGSEQYF
TGTGCCTGGAGTGCCCGGGGGTCCGAGCAGTACTTC
>-|-|TRBV30|TRBJ1-5
CAWSNMGAQPQHF
TGTGCCTGGAGTAATATGGGGGCTCAGCCCCAGCATTTT
>-|-|TRBV6-5|TRBJ1-6
CASTQSSYNSPLHF
TGTGCCAGCACCCAGAGCTCCTATAATTCACCCCTCCACTTT
>-|-|TRBV30|TRBJ2-7
CAWSKDSRFYEQYF
TGTGCCTGGAGTAAGGACTCTCGTTTCTACGAGCAGTACTTC
>few|-|TRBV6-4|TRBJ1-2
CAIQRRFRVSGRPGYTF
TGTGCCATCCAGAGGAGGTTCAGGGTATCAGGGCGTCCGGGCTACACCTTC
>once|TRBD1|TRBV5-1|TRBJ2-7
CASSRDRAYEQYF
TGCGCCAGCAGCCGGGACAGGGCCTACGAGCAGTACTTC
>-|TRBD1|TRBV9|TRBJ2-3
CASGDGTAKTDTQYF
TGTGCCAGCGGCGACGGGACAGCTAAGACAGATACGCAGTATTTT
>few|-|TRBV4-1|TRBJ2-2
CASSQDQQPLTGELFF
TGCGCCAGCAGCCAAGATCAACAGCCGTTGACCGGGGAGCTGTTTTTT
>-|-|TRBV5-4|TRBJ2-3
CASSSEISTDTQYF
TGTGCCAGCAGCTCTGAGATTAGCACAGATACGCAGTATTTT
>-|-|TRBV2|TRBJ2-7
CASSDIPWQGFHEQYF
TGTGCCAGCAGTGATATTCCCTGGCAGGGGTTCCACGAGCAGTACTTC
>-|-|TRBV6-5|TRBJ2-5
CASSRTFLGETQYF
TGTGCCAGCAGTAGGACATTCCTAGGGGAGACCCAGTACTTC
>-|-|TRBV29-1|TRBJ2-1
CSVGLSQGLDQQFF
TGCAGCGTTGGGCTCAGCCAGGGACTTGATCAGCAGTTCTTC
>-|-|TRBV6-4|TRBJ2-7
CASSGYEQYF
TGTGCCAGCTCTGGGTACGAGCAGTACTTC
>-|-|TRBV5-1|TRBJ2-3
CASSPPKGTDTQYF
TGCGCCAGCAGCCCGCCGAAAGGGACAGATACGCAGTATTTT
>few|-|TRBV6-5|TRBJ1-2
CASSYSSSGYGYTF
TGTGCCAGCAGTTACTCCTCCAGTGGCTATGGCTACACCTTC
>few|-|TRBV27|TRBJ2-5
CASSLRRYQETQYF
TGTGCCAGCAGTTTAAGAAGGTACCAAGAGACCCAGTACTTC
>-|TRBD1|TRBV29-1|TRBJ1-1
CSGDRGRGTEAFF
TGCAGCGGGGACAGGGGGCGAGGCACTGAAGCTTTCTTT
>few|-|TRBV29-1|TRBJ2-4
CSVEEGSAKNIQYF
TGCAGCGTTGAAGAGGGGTCAGCCAAAAACATTCAGTACTTC
>-|-|TRBV7-6|TRBJ1-3
CASSPILRGSGNTIYF
TGTGCCAGCAGCCCTATACTACGGGGCTCTGGAAACACCATATATTTT
>few|TRBD1|TRBV30|TRBJ2-1
CAFDRGPYNEQFF
TGTGCCTTTGACAGGGGGCCCTACAATGAGCAGTTCTTC
>-|TRBD2|TRBV10-3|TRBJ2-7
CAISGNPSGGTAGSHEQYF
TGTGCCATCAGCGGCAACCCCAGCGGGGGAACGGCAGGTTCCCACGAGCAGTACTTC
>-|-|TRBV5-4|TRBJ1-2
CASSEGQRNYGYTF
TGTGCCAGCAGCGAGGGACAAAGAAACTATGGCTACACCTTC
>few|TRBD2|TRBV5-1|TRBJ2-5
CASSSGTTQETQYF
TGCGCCAGCAGCTCCGGGACTACTCAAGAGACCCAGTACTTC
>-|TRBD1|TRBV5-1|TRBJ1-4
CASSPQGANEKLFF
TGCGCCAGCAGCCCACAGGGGGCTAATGAAAAACTGTTTTTT
>few|-|TRBV14|TRBJ1-1
CASSPTLGNTEAFF
TGTGCCAGCAGCCCTACCCTTGGGAACACTGAAGCTTTCTTT
>-|-|TRBV11-3|TRBJ2-2
CATESHTGELFF
TGTGCCACGGAAAGTCATACCGGGGAGCTGTTTTTT
>-|TRBD2|TRBV30|TRBJ2-3
CAWSVGGTDTQYF
TGTGCCTGGAGTGTCGGGGGGACAGATACGCAGTATTTT
>-|TRBD1|TRBV7-3|TRBJ2-3
CASSLDRDKEDTQYF
TGTGCCAGCAGCCTCGACAGGGACAAAGAAGATACGCAGTATTTT
>-|TRBD1|TRBV2|TRBJ1-1
CASSGSKPGQTNTEAFF
TGTGCCAGCAGTGGATCCAAACCGGGACAGACGAACACTGAAGCTTTCTTT
>-|-|TRBV14|TRBJ2-1
CASSQDRAAVPYNEQFF
TGTGCCAGCAGCCAAGATCGGGCGGCAGTACCATACAATGAGCAGTTCTTC
>few|-|TRBV7-8|TRBJ2-2
CASSFAGTRSGELFF
TGTGCCAGCAGCTTCGCCGGGACGAGATCCGGGGAGCTGTTTTTT
>-|TRBD2|TRBV5-1|TRBJ2-5
CASSLLSGTQLIETQYF
TGCGCCAGCAGCTTGTTGAGCGGGACCCAACTAATAGAGACCCAGTACTTC
>few|-|TRBV6-5|TRBJ2-1
CASSQGQSVKQFF
TGTGCCAGCAGTCAAGGACAGTCCGTGAAGCAGTTCTTC
>-|-|TRBV9|TRBJ2-3
CASRSRTSTDTQYF
TGTGCCAGCAGGAGCCGGACATCCACAGATACGCAGTATTTT
>few|TRBD1|TRBV6-6|TRBJ2-1
CARSRTGDYNEQFF
TGTGCCAGGTCTCGGACAGGGGATTACAATGAGCAGTTCTTC
>-|-|TRBV6-5|TRBJ1-2
CASSSPGANYGYTF
TGTGCCAGCAGTTCCCCAGGGGCTAACTATGGCTACACCTTC
>-|-|TRBV6-5|TRBJ1-5
CASRPTEDQPQHF
TGTGCCAGCAGACCCACAGAGGATCAGCCCCAGCATTTT
>-|TRBD1|TRBV30|TRBJ2-7
CACLSQGTSYEQYF
TGTGCCTGCCTCTCACAGGGGACCTCCTACGAGCAGTACTTC
>-|-|TRBV2|TRBJ1-5
CASREDTRVQPQHF
TGTGCCAGCAGGGAGGATACGAGGGTCCAGCCCCAGCATTTT
>-|-|TRBV7-9|TRBJ1-2
CASSLVDIPTLPF
TGTGCCAGCAGCTTGGTCGACATCCCCACTTTACCCTTC
>-|-|TRBV21-1|TRBJ1-1
CASSKGCHKRSTEAFF
TGTGCCAGCAGCAAAGGCTGCCACAAAAGGTCCACTGAAGCTTTCTTT
>few|-|TRBV5-1|TRBJ2-3
CASSTLRGNTQYF
TGCGCCAGCAGCACCCTCCGCGGGAATACGCAGTATTTT
>few|-|TRBV6-1|TRBJ2-2
CASSLMIRSAGELFF
TGTGCCAGCAGCTTAATGATAAGGAGCGCCGGGGAGCTGTTTTTT
>-|-|TRBV5-1|TRBJ2-2
CASSPDLPGELFF
TGCGCCAGCAGCCCGGACCTTCCCGGGGAGCTGTTTTTT
>-|TRBD1|TRBV5-1|TRBJ2-2
CASSLYTGVTGELFF
TGCGCCAGCAGCTTGTATACAGGGGTCACCGGGGAGCTGTTTTTT
>few|TRBD2|TRBV5-4|TRBJ2-5
CASSPLGGRQEETQYF
TGTGCCAGCAGCCCCTTGGGGGGGAGGCAAGAAGAGACCCAGTACTTC
>few|-|TRBV7-9|TRBJ2-5
CASSLLFGKEPIYQETQYF
TGTGCCAGCAGCTTACTATTTGGGAAGGAGCCCATCTACCAAGAGACCCAGTACTTC
>few|-|TRBV5-6|TRBJ1-1
CASSLRGAGGTEAFF
TGTGCCAGCAGCTTGAGAGGGGCCGGAGGCACTGAAGCTTTCTTT
>few|TRBD1|TRBV4-2|TRBJ2-1
CASSQHRDRGLYEQFF
TGTGCCAGCAGCCAGCACCGGGACAGGGGGCTGTATGAGCAGTTCTTC
>few|TRBD2|TRBV4-1|TRBJ2-7
CASSHGTTFYEQYF
TGCGCCAGCAGCCACGGGACTACCTTCTACGAGCAGTACTTC
>few|-|TRBV30|TRBJ2-7
CARGNSYEQYF
TGTGCCCGGGGGAACTCCTACGAGCAGTACTTC
>few|-|TRBV30|TRBJ2-2
CASKQGSNTGELFF
TGTGCCTCAAAACAGGGATCGAACACCGGGGAGCTGTTTTTT
>-|TRBD1|TRBV7-2|TRBJ2-4
CASSQQTGGYEAKNIQYF
TGTGCCAGCAGCCAACAGACAGGGGGCTACGAAGCCAAAAACATTCAGTACTTC
>-|-|TRBV2|TRBJ1-2
CASEKHSYGYTF
TGTGCCAGCGAAAAGCACAGCTATGGCTACACCTTC
>few|-|TRBV5-1|TRBJ2-7
CASSFTEPYEQYF
TGCGCCAGCAGCTTCACAGAGCCCTACGAGCAGTACTTC
>few|-|TRBV2|TRBJ2-1
CASSPGALYNEQFF
TGTGCCAGCAGTCCGGGGGCGTTGTACAATGAGCAGTTCTTC
>few|TRBD1|TRBV7-9|TRBJ2-5
CASSLRTGQETQYF
TGTGCCAGCAGCTTGAGGACAGGGCAAGAGACCCAGTACTTC
>few|-|TRBV30|TRBJ1-2
CAWTRNPNGYTF
TGTGCCTGGACTCGAAATCCGAATGGCTACACCTTC
>-|-|TRBV6-5|TRBJ1-1
CASSSPWRTEAFF
TGTGCCAGCAGTTCCCCCTGGAGGACTGAAGCTTTCTTT